This TCR beta chain came from a study of immune heterogeneity within non-small cell lung tumors. This clonotype was seen once. The antigen is unknown. A single base separates this from a much larger clone, so it may be a read error. Per sample, approximately 0.6 ug of bulk tumor genomic DNA was the template used. Collection of several biopsies per primary tumor, spaced far apart, took place during surgery. Each patient presented with untreated, newly diagnosed non-small cell lung cancer and received curative surgery. In a multiplex PCR, 32 V and 13 J primers amplified TCR beta CDR3. Via MiXCR, TCRdb re-called the multiplex PCR reads, giving one row per CDR3 protein. The sample carries roughly 3,200 distinct CDR3 sequences, 20% to 25% recorded once. Regarding the study as a whole: Identical dominant CDR3 beta clonotypes spanned tumor sites within a patient, beside site-unique high-frequency clones.

Germline-derived CDR1 and CDR2 are MNHEY and SMNVEV (reference sequence). The V and J ends lost 2 bases and 9 bases respectively, with 8 bases between them. The CDR3 extends over 12 amino acids. This sequence joins TRBV27 and TRBJ2-1; D is ambiguous. Specimen: lung tumor tissue. This TCR derives from a man aged 55 to 70 with non-small cell lung cancer. In DNA form, the CDR3 reads TGTGCCAGCAGTTTACCGTCGGGTGAGCAGTTCTTC. Translation: CASSLPSGEQFF.